The text below deals with one TCR beta chain. The target antigen is unknown. CDR1 SGHRS and CDR2 YFSETQ come from the germline V gene. Trimming removed 3 bases from V and 5 bases from J, with 12 bases in between. The CDR3 extends over 14 amino acids. The method was immunoSEQ multiplex PCR; TCRdb's version includes in-frame clones alone and lacks a portion of them. The sample has around 60,000 clones, 70% to 90% seen once. These data originate in a study of OX40 agonist ivuxolimab in advanced cancers. General study points: Expanded clones were, on average, more numerous in CD8+ T cells than in CD4+. Certain nonresponding patients likewise had low normalized T-cell clonal expansion.

The sequence was obtained from an adult with an advanced solid tumor such as melanoma, head and neck, liver or kidney cancer. V usage is TRBV5-1 and J usage is TRBJ2-1; TRBD2 might be the D (5 bases). The sequenced sample was CD4+ or CD8+ T cells sorted from blood, obtained in a trial of the OX40 agonist ivuxolimab. The CDR3 nucleotides read TGCGCCAGCAGCTCCTTTGGGAGCCACAATGAGCAGTTCTTC. Encoded protein: CASSSFGSHNEQFF.